The clone carrying this T cell receptor (beta chain) was detected many times. The TCRbeta library was prepared with unique molecular identifiers. TCRdb re-called the PCR reads with MiXCR, one entry per CDR3 protein. The profile shows about 610,000 distinct CDR3 sequences, roughly a tenth of them singletons. This sample is drawn from a study of T-cell reconstitution after alpha-beta-depleted transplantation in children. The CDR3 runs 14 residues. The germline gives CDR1 MGHDK, CDR2 SYGVNS. Trimming at V came to 0 bases and at J to 5 bases, leaving 3 bases not matched to a gene. Sequenced material: PBMCs from the stem cell graft donor, taken from the stem cell graft. The J gene is TRBJ1-2, the V gene TRBV25-1; 7 bases are shared with TRBD1. The TCR was taken from a human donor who donated a stem cell graft to a child with acute myeloid leukemia. This chain's CDR3 is CASSEYGTEYGYTF. CDR3 sequence (DNA): TGTGCCAGCAGTGAATATGGGACAGAATATGGCTACACCTTC.